The T cell receptor beta chain described here comes from a study of blood T cell repertoires in COVID-19. Study details: Collection of acute and convalescent COVID-19 samples took place in the United States, Italy and Spain. In each case, the material was cDNA or gDNA derived from T cells, B-cell-depleted T cells, or PBMCs.

In the original workflow: Amplifying reference gene primers gave estimates of nucleated cell counts. The assay was immunoSEQ multiplex PCR, and TCRdb's table has in-frame clones only and misses some. The DNA was the basis for D and trimming; V, J and clone size are from that table. The sample includes approximately 75,000 clones, 90% seen only once; the top ten take about 7.1%. Material for sequencing was peripheral blood. This TCR was recovered from a human donor in a cohort sampled during active COVID-19.

Here the CDR3 reads CAIRSDSGYNEQFF. In DNA form, the CDR3 reads TGTGCCATCAGGTCAGATAGCGGGTACAATGAGCAGTTCTTC. This rearrangement joins TRBV10-3 to TRBJ2-1; 7 positions agree with TRBD2. J gave up 4 bases and V 6 bases, and 6 bases lay outside the gene matches. Germline CDR1 and CDR2: ENHRY and SYGVKD. This CDR3 spans 14 amino acids.